The TCR beta chain described here comes from a study of CD8 T cells in ankylosing spondylitis. In its sample, this clonotype was seen many times. The antigen is unknown. Study conclusions and caveats: Roughly eight highly homologous variants formed a TCR beta motif that appeared characteristic of ankylosing spondylitis blood. Disease-associated clones were CD8+ and fairly uncommon in peripheral blood. According to the report, clones linked to the disease were significantly enriched in matched synovial fluid samples taken from ankylosing spondylitis patients.

Researchers built TCR beta libraries using quantitative 5'-RACE with molecular barcodes. A single record per CDR3 protein comes from TCRdb applying MiXCR to the 5' RACE reads. This table holds under 200,000 distinct CDR3 sequences, around a tenth found once. The CDR3 runs to 13 residues. Trimming took off 3 bases at V and 4 bases at J, with 8 bases between the two ends. In germline, CDR1 is MNHNS, CDR2 SASEGT. The clonotype was recovered from a male donor with ankylosing spondylitis or in good health (not recorded which). The J gene is TRBJ2-3, the V gene TRBV6-1; possibly TRBD1 or TRBD2 for D (5 bases each). Source material: blood, either unsorted or a sorted T cell fraction (not recorded which). The CDR3: CASSELGPDTQYF. The CDR3 DNA is TGTGCCAGCAGTGAGCTGGGACCAGATACGCAGTATTTT.